These 22 T cell receptor beta chains were all obtained from the same sample, sequenced in a study of identical twins (dated by TCRdb to the mid-2010s). Libraries were made using 5' RACE. Reads for this sample came from an Illumina HiSeq 2000. TCRdb passed the public sequencing reads through fastp at Q25 and MiXCR, retaining productive beta sequences. Each record represents a unique CDR3 protein, reported with the most common genes and DNA among its rows. The sample table lists some 790,000 distinct CDR3 sequences, roughly 18% of them with a count of one. Clones ranked in the top ten supply over 10% of the sample. These same records also appear under a second study, on T cells expressing NK-cell markers.

Sequencing used PBMCs. Every receptor here comes from a woman younger than 35 in good health.

The rearrangement uses TRBV7-9 and TRBJ2-3; D might be TRBD1 or TRBD2, each matching 6 bases. The CDR3 contains 15 residues. The V end lost 3 bases, the J end lost 3 bases, and 13 bases lay between the germline ends. Germline CDR1 and CDR2: SEHNR and FQNEAQ (reference sequence). The CDR3, as DNA: TGTGCCAGCAGCTTGCACGAGGGGGGAACAGATACGCAGTATTTT. Translating gives CASSLHEGGTDTQYF. Full variable domain (missing parts from reference TRBV7-9 and TRBJ2-3): DTGVSQNPRHKITKRGQNVTFRCDPISEHNRLYWYRQTLGQGPEFLTYFQNEAQLEKSRLLSDRFSAERPKGSFSTLEIQRTEQGDSAMYLCASSLHEGGTDTQYFGPGTRLTVL.

The chain carries TRBV7-9 and TRBJ2-1; TRBD1 agrees at 8 bases. Germline V gives CDR1 SEHNR, CDR2 FQNEAQ (reference sequence). The CDR3 extends over 13 amino acids. V dropped 4 bases and J dropped 9; count of bases not matched to a gene: 5. The CDR3 DNA sequence: TGTGCCAGCAGCTCCCAGGGGGCAAGTGAGCAGTTCTTC. It encodes CASSSQGASEQFF. Variable domain in full (rest from reference TRBV7-9 and TRBJ2-1): DTGVSQNPRHKITKRGQNVTFRCDPISEHNRLYWYRQTLGQGPEFLTYFQNEAQLEKSRLLSDRFSAERPKGSFSTLEIQRTEQGDSAMYLCASSSQGASEQFFGPGTRLTVL.

The chain combines TRBV27 with TRBJ2-1, with 7 bases lining up with TRBD1. The CDR3 runs 15 residues. Germline-derived CDR1 and CDR2 are MNHEY and SMNVEV (reference sequence). With V trimmed by 1 base and J by 2 bases, 2 bases remained unmatched. This chain's CDR3 is CASSLWQGAYNEQFF. The CDR3 DNA reads TGTGCCAGCAGTTTATGGCAGGGGGCCTACAATGAGCAGTTCTTC.

The genes are TRBV24-1 and TRBJ2-1; D remains ambiguous. Deletions cut 2 bases from V and 5 bases from J, with 9 bases between. This CDR3 spans 14 amino acids. Looked up from germline, CDR1 is KGHDR and CDR2 is SFDVKD. CDR3 sequence: CATSDSANHNEQFF. The CDR3 nucleotides are TGTGCCACCAGTGATTCGGCTAACCACAATGAGCAGTTCTTC.

The V call is TRBV20-1, the J call TRBJ1-1, with no clear D. This CDR3 is 12 amino acids long. Looked up from germline, CDR1 is DFQATT and CDR2 is SNEGSKA (reference sequence). The V end was cut by 3 bases, the J end by 5 bases, with 10 bases between. In DNA, the CDR3 is TGCAGTGCTAGTCGGCTTAAGACTGAAGCTTTCTTT. It translates to CSASRLKTEAFF.

This clonotype was seen only a few times. The V and J genes are TRBV29-1 and TRBJ2-7; unclear D gene. Germline V gene sequence: CDR1 SQVTM, CDR2 ANQGSEA. This CDR3 spans 11 amino acids. Between the trimmed V and J ends, which lost 4 bases and 3 bases, there was a span of 7 bases. CDR3 nucleotide sequence: TGCAGCGTTGTGGGCTTCTACGAGCAGTACTTC. It is translated as CSVVGFYEQYF.

Only a few counts were recorded for this clonotype. The chain couples TRBV5-1 to TRBJ2-6; the D is unclear. CDR1 and CDR2 from the germline V gene are SGHRS and YFSETQ. The CDR3 spans 17 residues. Trimming cost V 0 bases and J 5 bases, with 15 bases left between them. CDR3 coding DNA: TGCGCCAGCAGCTTGGCCGAACGAGTAGTATGGGCCAACGTCCTGACTTTC. The encoded protein is CASSLAERVVWANVLTF.

This clonotype was picked up a small number of times. The chain is built from TRBV15 and TRBJ2-1; D ambiguous. The length of the CDR3 is 13 residues. Germline assignment: CDR1 LNHNV and CDR2 YYDKDF (reference sequence). Deletions cut 0 bases from V and 9 bases from J, with 9 bases between. The CDR3 protein is CATSRDRPPEQFF. CDR3 coding DNA: TGTGCCACCAGCAGAGATCGCCCACCTGAGCAGTTCTTC.

The V call is TRBV12-3 or TRBV12-4, the J call TRBJ2-1; 9 bases align to TRBD2. The CDR3 spans 15 residues. V trimming: 6 bases; J trimming: 8 bases; junction bases outside the gene matches: 11. The CDR3 here is CASSLPGGRGDEQFF. CDR3 nucleotide sequence: TGTGCCAGCAGCCTGCCCGGCGGGAGGGGGGATGAGCAGTTCTTC.

This clonotype appeared many times. The chain couples TRBV12-3 or TRBV12-4 to TRBJ1-2; the D is unclear. There are 11 residues in the CDR3. V shed 6 bases and J shed 6 bases, with 8 bases lying between them. This CDR3 reads CASSRGDGYTF. The CDR3 DNA follows: TGTGCCAGCAGCCGAGGAGATGGCTACACCTTC.

The CDR3 here is CASHLGEGTDTQYF. CDR3 in DNA: TGTGCCAGCCATTTAGGAGAAGGCACAGATACGCAGTATTTT. The V gene is TRBV2, the J gene TRBJ2-3; D gene unclear. The length of the CDR3 is 14 residues. Germline CDR1 SNHLY, CDR2 FYNNEI. Between the trimmed V and J ends, which lost 8 bases and 1 base, there was a span of 13 bases.

The chain links TRBV12-3 or TRBV12-4 to TRBJ2-5; no reliable D call. Deletions cut 5 bases from V and 4 bases from J, with 8 bases between. The CDR3 is made up of 12 amino acids. The CDR3 region has the DNA TGTGCCAGCAGTATACACATAGAGACCCAGTACTTC. This encodes CASSIHIETQYF.

J is TRBJ2-2 and V is TRBV7-2; TRBD2 aligns across 9 bases. The junction had 0 bases not matched to a gene; V was cut back by 3 bases and J by 7 bases. Looked up from germline, CDR1 is SGHTA and CDR2 is FQGNSA. The CDR3 totals 13 residues. The chain's CDR3 is CASSLTSGGELFF. DNA for the CDR3: TGTGCCAGCAGCTTGACTAGCGGCGGGGAGCTGTTTTTT.

This clonotype has a handful of counts. The genes are TRBV12-3 or TRBV12-4 and TRBJ2-2; TRBD2 aligns across 9 bases. V lost 6 bases to trimming and J lost 4 bases; unmatched junction nucleotides: 9. The CDR3 is 16 amino acids. The CDR3 region is CASSPRGLATTGELFF. CDR3 nucleotide sequence: TGTGCCAGCAGCCCGCGGGGACTAGCCACCACCGGGGAGCTGTTTTTT.

The CDR3 loop reads CASSSGESYEQYF. The CDR3 DNA follows: TGTGCCAGCAGTTCTGGGGAGTCCTACGAGCAGTACTTC. The rearrangement links TRBV12-3 or TRBV12-4 to TRBJ2-7, with D maybe TRBD2 (5 bases). The CDR3 runs 13 residues. V was pared by 4 bases and J by 1 base, with 8 bases between.

This clonotype was observed a few times. V usage is TRBV12-3 or TRBV12-4 and J usage is TRBJ2-3, with a weak D call TRBD2 (6 bases). The V gene lost 4 bases and the J gene lost 1 base, with 12 bases spanning the gap. CDR3 length: 15 amino acids. CDR3 in DNA: TGTGCCAGCAGTTCCTTCGGGGGACGCACAGATACGCAGTATTTT. Its protein product is CASSSFGGRTDTQYF.

This clonotype was recorded many times. The chain recombines TRBV7-9 with TRBJ1-1; D is unresolved. The CDR3 covers 12 residues. CDR1 and CDR2 from the germline V gene are SEHNR and FQNEAQ (reference sequence). Trimming removed 6 bases from V and 1 base from J, with 6 bases in between. The CDR3 coding sequence is TGTGCCAGCAGTTTCCAGAACACTGAAGCTTTCTTT. Translating gives CASSFQNTEAFF.

This clonotype was seen a few times. This sequence joins TRBV6-1 and TRBJ1-2, with 8 bases aligning to TRBD1. After removal of 6 bases from V and 6 bases from J, the junction contained 6 bases not matched to a gene. CDR1 is MNHNS, CDR2 SASEGT, per germline. The CDR3 has 13 amino acids. Here the CDR3 reads CASRARQGHGYTF. The CDR3 nucleotides are TGTGCCAGCAGGGCCCGACAGGGGCATGGCTACACCTTC.

The V and J genes are TRBV9 and TRBJ2-3; D is perhaps TRBD2 (6 bases). The CDR3 contains 12 residues. V lost 0 bases and J 12 bases, leaving 11 bases between the germline ends. Looked up from germline, CDR1 is SGDLS and CDR2 is YYNGEE. The CDR3 here is CASSVGRGLQYF. The CDR3 coding sequence is TGTGCCAGCAGCGTAGGGCGGGGTCTACAGTATTTT.

This clonotype has just a few counts. The genes are TRBV6-1 and TRBJ2-2, with D perhaps TRBD1 or TRBD2 (5 bases each). Germline assignment: CDR1 MNHNS and CDR2 SASEGT. With 6 bases removed from V and 7 bases from J, the gap between germline ends came to 18 bases. CDR3 length equals 15 residues. The CDR3, as DNA: TGTGCCAGCAGGGTTTGGGGGAGAAGTCACGGGGAGCTGTTTTTT. Amino acids: CASRVWGRSHGELFF.

This clonotype has more than one count but fewer than ten. The chain links TRBV7-2 to TRBJ2-5, with a weak D call TRBD2 (6 bases). The CDR3 totals 16 residues. With 7 bases removed from V and 2 bases from J, the gap between germline ends came to 20 bases. Germline CDR1 SGHTA, CDR2 FQGNSA. In DNA, the CDR3 is TGTGCCAGCAAGACTAGTTTGGATAGGGTACAAGAGACCCAGTACTTC. Translation: CASKTSLDRVQETQYF.

The J gene is TRBJ2-6, the V gene TRBV27; D not resolved. V lost 7 bases to trimming and J lost 2 bases, with 18 bases between them. The CDR3 runs 17 residues. CDR1 is MNHEY, CDR2 SMNVEV, per germline (reference sequence). CDR3 sequence reads: CASTFVRFPTGANVLTF. The CDR3 DNA is TGTGCCAGCACCTTCGTGAGGTTCCCAACTGGGGCCAACGTCCTGACTTTC.